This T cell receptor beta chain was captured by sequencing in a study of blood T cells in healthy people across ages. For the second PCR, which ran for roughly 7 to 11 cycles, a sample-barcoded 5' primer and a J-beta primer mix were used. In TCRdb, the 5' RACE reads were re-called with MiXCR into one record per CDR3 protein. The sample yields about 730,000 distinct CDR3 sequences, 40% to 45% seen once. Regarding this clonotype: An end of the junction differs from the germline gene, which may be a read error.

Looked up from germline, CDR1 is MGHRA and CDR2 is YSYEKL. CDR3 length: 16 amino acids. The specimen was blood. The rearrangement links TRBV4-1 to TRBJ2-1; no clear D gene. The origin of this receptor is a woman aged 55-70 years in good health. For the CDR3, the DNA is TGCGCCAGCAGCCCTGAGGCGCGGATCTCCTACAATGGGCAGTTCTTC. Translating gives CASSPEARISYNGQFF.